This T cell receptor (beta chain) originates from a study of T-cell reconstitution after alpha-beta-depleted transplantation in children. Study-level findings and limits: Where some patients showed high TCRbeta diversity at day 60, it came from recipient T cells and thymic progenitors that had survived.

Of note for this clonotype: The antigen is unknown.

Unique molecular identifiers were incorporated during preparation of the TCRbeta library. Each CDR3 protein is one row after TCRdb ran MiXCR on the PCR reads. The sample has approximately 630,000 distinct CDR3 sequences; 10% to 15% are singletons. After removal of 6 bases from V and 7 bases from J, the junction contained 14 bases not matched to a gene. There are 18 residues in the CDR3. The input for sequencing was PBMCs, taken before TCRalphabeta/CD19-depleted stem cell transplant. This clonotype was obtained from a girl aged 2-9 years with congenital amegakaryocytic thrombocytopenia, due to receive a stem cell transplant. The chain couples TRBV12-3 or TRBV12-4 to TRBJ2-1, with TRBD2 matching 14 bases. The CDR3 DNA reads as TGTGCCAGCAGCCCCGGGACTAGCGGGAGAGGGGGAAGAAATGAGCAGTTCTTC. This translates into CASSPGTSGRGGRNEQFF.